The 9 T cell receptor beta chains reported below all come from one sample, sequenced in a study of blood T cell repertoires in COVID-19. Clones were read by immunoSEQ multiplex PCR, and TCRdb kept only the in-frame ones, dropping some. The data show more than 95,000 clones, 87% seen once. Input material: peripheral blood. The receptor set was obtained from a human donor in a cohort sampled during active COVID-19.

The chain couples TRBV27 to TRBJ1-2; a weak D match, TRBD1 (5 bases). The CDR3 totals 15 residues. Germline loops: CDR1 MNHEY, CDR2 SMNVEV (reference sequence). Trimming took off 5 bases at V and 5 bases at J, with 18 bases between the two ends. Written as DNA, the CDR3 is TGTGCCAGCAGTGACTTGGTAGGGGTAGGGTATGGCTACACCTTC. Amino acid sequence: CASSDLVGVGYGYTF.

The rearrangement uses TRBV10-1 and TRBJ2-5, with TRBD2 matching over 14 bases. The germline CDR1 and CDR2 sequences are WNHNN and SYGVQD (reference sequence). This CDR3 is 18 amino acids long. After removal of 2 bases from V and 1 base from J, the junction contained 6 bases not matched to a gene. CDR3 residues: CASSERLGLAGAQETQYF. CDR3 nucleotides: TGCGCCAGCAGTGAGAGATTGGGACTAGCGGGGGCCCAAGAGACCCAGTACTTC.

The sample holds one count of this clone. CDR3 DNA: TGTGCCAGCAGCCACGGGACAGGGTCGGAGTTCTTC. The encoded protein is CASSHGTGSEFF. The chain uses TRBV3-1 (or the pseudogene TRBV3-2) and TRBJ2-1, with 9 bases matching TRBD1. V gave up 3 bases and J gave up 14 bases; unmatched junction bases: 5. The V gene's germline CDR1 is LGHDT and CDR2 YNNKEL (reference sequence). The CDR3 sequence is 12 residues long.

The rearrangement joins TRBV12-3 or TRBV12-4 to TRBJ2-7; a possible D gene is TRBD2 (7 bases). The CDR3 is 13 residues long. Trimming removed 3 bases at V and 7 bases at J, with 13 bases between. DNA for the CDR3: TGTGCCAGCAGTTTGTCAGCGGGACATGAGCAGTACTTC. Its translation: CASSLSAGHEQYF.

The chain couples TRBV15 to TRBJ1-2; TRBD1 aligns across 8 bases. Per germline, CDR1 LNHNV and CDR2 YYDKDF (reference sequence). CDR3 length: 13 residues. Unmatched junction bases numbered 5, after V lost 3 bases and J lost 8 bases. The CDR3 protein is CATSRETGVGYTF. CDR3 nucleotides: TGTGCCACCAGCAGGGAGACAGGGGTCGGCTACACCTTC.

This chain links TRBV19 with TRBJ1-5, with 11 bases identical to TRBD1. This CDR3 has 15 residues. The germline V gene encodes CDR1 LNHDA and CDR2 SQIVND (reference sequence). The trim removed 7 bases at V and 3 bases at J, leaving 5 bases unmatched. CDR3 in DNA: TGTGCCAGTATTGGGACAGGGGGGACCAATCAGCCCCAGCATTTT. This gives the protein CASIGTGGTNQPQHF.

The chain has TRBV4-1 and TRBJ2-4; 9 positions agree with TRBD1. Germline V gene sequence: CDR1 MGHRA, CDR2 YSYEKL. V shed 1 base and J 3 bases; nucleotides not matched to a gene: 7. CDR3 length equals 17 residues. As DNA, the CDR3 is TGCGCCAGCAGCCAAGCTAAGACAGGGGGAGGCAAAAACATTCAGTACTTC. Translating gives CASSQAKTGGGKNIQYF.

This clone was recorded once. The V and J genes are TRBV28 and TRBJ2-1; 9 positions agree with TRBD2. The CDR3 has 15 amino acids. V lost 2 bases, J lost 7 bases, and 6 bases stayed unmatched. Germline V gene lookup returns CDR1 MDHEN and CDR2 SYDVKM. The CDR3 nucleotides read TGTGCCAGCAGTTTACCCGGACTAGCGAGGAATGAGCAGTTCTTC. Translated, it gives CASSLPGLARNEQFF.

This chain connects TRBV5-1 to TRBJ2-2, with TRBD2 identical over 10 bases. CDR1 is SGHRS, CDR2 YFSETQ, per germline. The CDR3 is 17 residues long. V lost 4 bases and J lost 0; bases outside the gene matches: 6. The CDR3 DNA reads TGCGCCAGCAGCAGGACTAGCGGACCTGCGAACACCGGGGAGCTGTTTTTT. This encodes CASSRTSGPANTGELFF.